This T cell receptor (beta chain) came from a study of metastatic and nonmetastatic thyroid tumors. Study context: Where malignant and benign thyroid patients were concerned, repertoires were compared across blood and tumor or nodule tissue.

Original processing notes: Clinicopathological groups of papillary thyroid cancer showed CDR3 differences that were used to build a distant-metastasis classifier. TCRdb redid the clone calls on the PCR reads using MiXCR. TCRdb's processing, not the study's, gives the V and J calls here. Altogether approximately 13,000 clones are present, around 29% being singletons, with the ten largest covering about 4%. No patient had received any treatment before thyroid surgery. The CDR3 consists of 15 residues. The germline gives CDR1 LNHDA, CDR2 SQIVND (reference sequence). Trimming removed 6 bases from V and 4 bases from J; junction bases left unmatched: 9. By sample share, this clone is medium-sized. Its antigen is unknown. The study's findings and limits: According to reports, the diversity of TCR beta was significantly higher in malignant thyroid tumors than in benign nodules, and this held in both blood and tumor samples.

The rearrangement joins TRBV19 to TRBJ2-5; 9 bases are a match to TRBD2. The origin of this receptor is a female donor with papillary thyroid cancer or a benign thyroid nodule (not recorded which). Some clones in this sample may be carry-over from other donors' samples. The sample was blood. As DNA, the CDR3 is TGTGCCAGTAGGAAGCGGGGGGCCATTCCAGAGACCCAGTACTTC. This codes for CASRKRGAIPETQYF. Full variable domain (remainder filled in from reference TRBV19 and TRBJ2-5): DGGITQSPKYLFRKEGQNVTLSCEQNLNHDAMYWYRQDPGQGLRLIYYSQIVNDFQKGDIAEGYSVSREKKESFPLTVTSAQKNPTAFYLCASRKRGAIPETQYFGPGTRLLVL.